These 20 T cell receptor beta chains came from one sample sequenced in a study of T-cell reconstitution after alpha-beta-depleted transplantation in children. Preparation of the TCRbeta library was carried out with unique molecular identifiers. TCRdb called the PCR reads again in MiXCR, with one record for every CDR3 protein. The sample includes approximately 230,000 distinct CDR3 sequences, 20% to 30% of them seen just once. The material sequenced was PBMCs, mostly from graft donor cells, taken 360 days after TCRalphabeta/CD19-depleted stem cell transplant. These receptors were collected from a female patient aged 2 to 10 who had a stem cell transplant for congenital amegakaryocytic thrombocytopenia, so the T cells may come from the graft donor.

This clonotype was counted a few times. CDR3 nucleotide sequence: TGCGCCAGCAGCCAGAGGGGAACTGGGGCCAACGTCCTGACTTTC. Its translation: CASSQRGTGANVLTF. The V gene is TRBV4-1, the J gene TRBJ2-6; D may match TRBD1 or TRBD2 (5 bases each). V lost 3 bases and J 2 bases, leaving 8 bases between the germline ends. The CDR3 sequence is 15 residues long. Germline values: CDR1 MGHRA, CDR2 YSYEKL.

This clonotype was observed many times. This chain links TRBV29-1 with TRBJ2-5; D remains ambiguous. This CDR3 is 10 amino acids long. Trimming took 6 bases from V and 5 from J, leaving 7 bases between them. Germline loops: CDR1 SQVTM, CDR2 ANQGSEA. The CDR3 here is CSVSWETQYF. The CDR3 DNA follows: TGCAGCGTCTCGTGGGAGACCCAGTACTTC.

This clonotype was recorded many times. The V call is TRBV29-1, the J call TRBJ1-3, with D perhaps matching TRBD1 (6 bases). Looked up from germline, CDR1 is SQVTM and CDR2 is ANQGSEA. V shed 5 bases and J shed 4 bases, with 9 bases lying between them. This CDR3 is 12 amino acids long. CDR3 loop: CSVRTAGNTIYF. In nucleotides, the CDR3 is TGCAGCGTTCGGACAGCGGGAAACACCATATATTTT. Variable domain in full (rest from reference TRBV29-1 and TRBJ1-3): SAVISQKPSRDICQRGTSLTIQCQVDSQVTMMFWYRQQPGQSLTLIATANQGSEATYESGFVIDKFPISRPNLTFSTLTVSNMSPEDSSIYLCSVRTAGNTIYFGEGSWLTVV.

This clonotype was observed a handful of times. The chain uses TRBV10-3 and TRBJ1-4, with a tentative D call TRBD1 (5 bases). Per the germline V gene, CDR1 is ENHRY and CDR2 is SYGVKD. V was cut by 6 bases and J by 8 bases, with 19 bases left in between. The CDR3 is made up of 15 amino acids. DNA for the CDR3: TGTGCCATCAGCCCGACAAGGGGTGGCGGGGAAAAACTGTTTTTT. Amino acid sequence: CAISPTRGGGEKLFF.

This clonotype was detected only a few times. The chain joins TRBV12-3 or TRBV12-4 to TRBJ1-1; a possible D gene is TRBD1 (5 bases). This CDR3 spans 15 amino acids. Trimming removed 5 bases at V and 1 base at J, with 14 bases between. This CDR3 reads CASSETGTENTEAFF. For the CDR3, the DNA is TGTGCCAGCAGTGAGACCGGGACGGAGAACACTGAAGCTTTCTTT.

The CDR3 DNA reads TGTGCCACCAGTGGCCCCCACTTCTATGGCTACACCTTC. This gives the protein CATSGPHFYGYTF. The chain has TRBV24-1 and TRBJ1-2; D unclear. Trimming removed 5 bases at V and 4 bases at J, with 10 bases between. Per germline, CDR1 KGHDR and CDR2 SFDVKD. The CDR3 is made up of 13 amino acids.

The gene calls are TRBV24-1 and TRBJ2-1; TRBD2 agrees at 13 bases. Germline CDR1 and CDR2: KGHDR and SFDVKD. V was pared by 4 bases and J by 5 bases, with 7 bases of the junction left unmatched. This CDR3 contains 17 residues. The CDR3 reads CATSDILLAGGHNEQFF. CDR3 bases: TGTGCCACCAGTGACATCCTACTAGCGGGGGGGCACAATGAGCAGTTCTTC.

The chain combines TRBV9 with TRBJ2-7; D is perhaps TRBD1 (6 bases). The CDR3 length is 13 residues. The ends were cut back, 3 bases at V and 6 bases at J, with 13 bases in the middle. Germline V lookup: CDR1 SGDLS, CDR2 YYNGEE. CDR3 residues: CASSAQTGSEQYF. The CDR3 DNA is TGTGCCAGCAGCGCCCAAACAGGGAGCGAGCAGTACTTC.

The J gene is TRBJ2-7, the V gene TRBV18; possible D gene TRBD2, 6 bases. Germline-derived CDR1 and CDR2 are KGHSH and LQKENI. Trimming cost V 3 bases and J 0 bases, with 12 bases left between them. The CDR3 consists of 15 residues. CDR3 sequence: CASSPGGEVSYEQYF. CDR3 nucleotide sequence: TGTGCCAGCTCACCGGGCGGGGAGGTCTCCTACGAGCAGTACTTC.

This clonotype was recorded a few times. This chain uses TRBV6-1 with TRBJ1-2; 8 bases agree with TRBD1. The germline gives CDR1 MNHNS, CDR2 SASEGT. This CDR3 is built from 15 residues. V lost 7 bases to trimming and J lost 6 bases; unmatched junction nucleotides: 13. CDR3 protein: CASTTTRTGSNGYTF. CDR3 bases: TGTGCCAGCACCACCACCCGGACAGGGAGCAATGGCTACACCTTC.

This clonotype was observed a few times. V usage is TRBV6-2 or TRBV6-3 and J usage is TRBJ1-1, with TRBD1 matching 7 bases. Per the germline V gene, CDR1 is MNHEY and CDR2 is SVGEGT. The trim removed 4 bases at V and 0 bases at J, leaving 14 bases unmatched. The length of the CDR3 is 18 residues. The CDR3 DNA sequence: TGTGCCAGCAGTTTTCGGGGGAGACAGGGAGGTGTGAACACTGAAGCTTTCTTT. Its protein product is CASSFRGRQGGVNTEAFF.

The table lists this clonotype with a few counts. The CDR3 DNA is TGTGCCAGCGGGACAGGGGTTACCACTGAAGCTTTCTTT. Its translation is CASGTGVTTEAFF. The chain carries TRBV6-6 and TRBJ1-1; 10 bases line up with TRBD1. The CDR3 runs to 13 residues. Losses at the gene ends were 8 bases for V and 4 bases for J; bases not matched to a gene: 4. Germline-derived CDR1 and CDR2 are MNHNY and SVGAGI (reference sequence).

CDR3 nucleotide sequence: TGTGCCAGCAGTATTTGGGACAGGGAATACGAGCAGTACTTC. Residues: CASSIWDREYEQYF. The chain uses TRBV28 and TRBJ2-7; 9 nucleotides agree with TRBD1. With V trimmed by 5 bases and J by 4 bases, 6 bases remained unmatched. The CDR3 length is 14 residues. CDR1 is MDHEN and CDR2 is SYDVKM in the germline V gene.

This clonotype occurred once. The chain uses TRBV9 and TRBJ2-1; 8 positions match TRBD2. The CDR3 has 12 residues. V lost 0 bases to trimming and J lost 15 bases; unmatched junction nucleotides: 5. Per the germline V gene, CDR1 is SGDLS and CDR2 is YYNGEE. CDR3 nucleotide sequence: TGTGCCAGCAGCGTAGAGGGCGGGAGGCCGTTCTTC. Protein: CASSVEGGRPFF.

The chain recombines TRBV7-9 with TRBJ1-5, with 9 bases aligning to TRBD1. The trim removed 5 bases at V and 5 bases at J, leaving 4 bases unmatched. Germline CDR1 SEHNR, CDR2 FQNEAQ (reference sequence). CDR3 length: 14 residues. The CDR3 reads CASSPGTGYQPQHF. CDR3 sequence (DNA): TGTGCCAGCAGCCCAGGGACAGGGTATCAGCCCCAGCATTTT. Full variable domain (outside the CDR3, taken from reference TRBV7-9 and TRBJ1-5): DTGVSQNPRHKITKRGQNVTFRCDPISEHNRLYWYRQTLGQGPEFLTYFQNEAQLEKSRLLSDRFSAERPKGSFSTLEIQRTEQGDSAMYLCASSPGTGYQPQHFGDGTRLSIL.

This rearrangement joins TRBV4-1 to TRBJ2-3, with a tentative D call TRBD1 (5 bases). V was cut by 1 base and J by 4 bases, with 6 bases left in between. The CDR3 consists of 13 residues. The germline V gene encodes CDR1 MGHRA and CDR2 YSYEKL. This CDR3 reads CASSQGQSDTQYF. Here the CDR3 DNA reads TGCGCCAGCAGCCAAGGACAGTCAGATACGCAGTATTTT.

This chain links TRBV20-1 with TRBJ1-1; a possible D gene is TRBD1 (6 bases). The CDR3 has 17 amino acids. Trimming pared 1 base from V and 0 bases from J, leaving 18 bases between. From germline, CDR1 is DFQATT and CDR2 SNEGSKA (reference sequence). The CDR3 protein is CSARGAGVHYMNTEAFF. The CDR3 nucleotides are TGCAGTGCTAGAGGCGCAGGGGTTCATTACATGAACACTGAAGCTTTCTTT.

The chain employs TRBV12-3 or TRBV12-4 and TRBJ2-1; D remains unclear. Between the trimmed V and J ends, which lost 5 bases and 7 bases, there was a span of 6 bases. CDR3 length: 11 amino acids. The CDR3 reads CASSIINEQFF. In DNA form, the CDR3 reads TGTGCCAGCAGTATTATAAATGAGCAGTTCTTC.

V is TRBV5-6 and J is TRBJ2-3, with D perhaps TRBD2 (5 bases). Germline loops: CDR1 SGHDT, CDR2 YYEEEE. V dropped 2 bases and J dropped 6 bases, with 10 bases sitting between them. The CDR3 extends over 13 amino acids. This chain's CDR3 is CASSFLREDTQYF. In nucleotides, the CDR3 is TGTGCCAGCAGCTTTCTTAGGGAGGATACGCAGTATTTT.

This clonotype was seen only a few times. CDR3 sequence: CASSFIGETQYF. CDR3 bases: TGTGCCAGCAGTTTTATAGGAGAGACCCAGTACTTC. The J gene is TRBJ2-5, the V gene TRBV28; D unresolved. The CDR3 is 12 residues long. Germline values: CDR1 MDHEN, CDR2 SYDVKM. Trimming removed 3 bases from V and 4 bases from J, with 6 bases in between. The full variable domain, in which reference TRBV28 and TRBJ2-5 provide the parts outside the CDR3, is DVKVTQSSRYLVKRTGEKVFLECVQDMDHENMFWYRQDPGLGLRLIYFSYDVKMKEKGDIPEGYSVSREKKERFSLILESASTNQTSMYLCASSFIGETQYFGPGTRLLVL.